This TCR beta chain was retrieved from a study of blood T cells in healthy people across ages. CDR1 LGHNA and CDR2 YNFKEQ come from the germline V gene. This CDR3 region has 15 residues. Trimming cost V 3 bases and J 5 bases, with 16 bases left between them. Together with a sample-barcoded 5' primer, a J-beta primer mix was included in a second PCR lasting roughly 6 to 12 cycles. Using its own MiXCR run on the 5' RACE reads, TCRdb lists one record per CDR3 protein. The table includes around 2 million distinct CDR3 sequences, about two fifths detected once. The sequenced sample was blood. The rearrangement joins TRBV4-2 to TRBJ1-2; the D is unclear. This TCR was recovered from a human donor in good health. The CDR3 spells CASSHGSLGGYGYTF. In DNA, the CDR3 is TGTGCCAGCAGCCATGGGTCCTTGGGCGGGTATGGCTACACCTTC.